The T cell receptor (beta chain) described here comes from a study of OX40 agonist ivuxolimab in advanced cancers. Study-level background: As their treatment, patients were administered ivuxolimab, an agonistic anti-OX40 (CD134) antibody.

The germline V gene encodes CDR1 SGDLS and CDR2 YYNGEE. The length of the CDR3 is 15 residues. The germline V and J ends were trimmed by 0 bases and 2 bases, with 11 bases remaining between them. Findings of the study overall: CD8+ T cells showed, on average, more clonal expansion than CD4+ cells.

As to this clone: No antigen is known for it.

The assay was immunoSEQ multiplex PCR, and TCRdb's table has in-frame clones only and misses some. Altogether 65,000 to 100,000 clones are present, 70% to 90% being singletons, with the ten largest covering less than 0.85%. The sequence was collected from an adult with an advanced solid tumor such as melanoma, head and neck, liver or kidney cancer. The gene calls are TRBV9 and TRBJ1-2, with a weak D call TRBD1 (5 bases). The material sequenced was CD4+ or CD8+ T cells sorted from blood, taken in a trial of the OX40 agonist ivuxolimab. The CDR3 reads CASSVEIGGNYGYTF. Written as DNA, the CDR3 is TGTGCCAGCAGCGTAGAGATTGGGGGGAACTATGGCTACACCTTC.